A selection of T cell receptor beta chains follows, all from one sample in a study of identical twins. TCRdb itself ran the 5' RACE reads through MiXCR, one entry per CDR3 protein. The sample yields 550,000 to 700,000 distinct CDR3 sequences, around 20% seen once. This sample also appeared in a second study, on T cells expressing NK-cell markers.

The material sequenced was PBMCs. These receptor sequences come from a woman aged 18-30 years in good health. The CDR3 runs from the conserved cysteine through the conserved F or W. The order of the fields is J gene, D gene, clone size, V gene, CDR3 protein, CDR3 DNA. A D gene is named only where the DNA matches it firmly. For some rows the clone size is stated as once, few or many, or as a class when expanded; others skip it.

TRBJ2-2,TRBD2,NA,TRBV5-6,CASSLEGTSPADTGELFF,TGTGCCAGCAGCTTGGAAGGGACTAGCCCCGCCGACACCGGGGAGCTGTTTTTT
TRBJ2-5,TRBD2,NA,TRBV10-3,CAIRGPSGQETQYF,TGTGCCATCAGGGGGCCTAGCGGCCAAGAGACCCAGTACTTC
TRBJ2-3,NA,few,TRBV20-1,CSARGGLGRADTQYF,TGCAGTGCTAGAGGGGGACTTGGGAGAGCAGATACGCAGTATTTT
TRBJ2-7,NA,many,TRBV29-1,CSVGGAGDYEQYF,TGCAGCGTTGGGGGGGCGGGAGACTACGAGCAGTACTTC
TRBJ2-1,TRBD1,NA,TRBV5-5,CASSLGRTGYEGEQFF,TGTGCCAGCAGCTTGGGTCGGACAGGGTACGAAGGTGAGCAGTTCTTC
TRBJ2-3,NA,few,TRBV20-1,CSARNGPTDTQYF,TGCAGTGCTAGAAATGGGCCCACAGATACGCAGTATTTT
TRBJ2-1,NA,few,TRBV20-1,CSARVQGNPLGEQFF,TGCAGTGCTAGGGTCCAGGGCAATCCTTTGGGCGAGCAGTTCTTC
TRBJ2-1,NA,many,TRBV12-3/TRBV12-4,CASSPGGSLSSYNEQFF,TGTGCCAGCAGTCCGGGGGGCTCCTTGAGCTCCTACAATGAGCAGTTCTTC
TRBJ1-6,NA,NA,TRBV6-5,CASSYSDTGLGSPLHF,TGTGCCAGCAGTTACTCCGATACAGGTCTGGGATCACCCCTCCACTTT
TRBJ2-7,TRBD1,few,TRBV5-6,CASSLLGTGSHEQYF,TGTGCCAGCAGCTTGCTTGGGACAGGGAGCCACGAGCAGTACTTC
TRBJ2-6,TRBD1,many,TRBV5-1,CASKRGQISGANVLTF,TGCGCCAGCAAACGGGGACAGATCTCTGGGGCCAACGTCCTGACTTTC
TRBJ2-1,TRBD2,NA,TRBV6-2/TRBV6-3,CASSYQLTSGRAWEQFF,TGTGCCAGCAGTTACCAACTGACTAGCGGGAGGGCGTGGGAGCAGTTCTTC
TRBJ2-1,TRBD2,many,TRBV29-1,CSVEGREGSYNEQFF,TGCAGCGTTGAAGGACGGGAGGGCTCCTACAATGAGCAGTTCTTC
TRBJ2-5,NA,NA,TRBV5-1,CASSFRDTQETQYF,TGCGCCAGCAGCTTCCGGGACACCCAAGAGACCCAGTACTTC
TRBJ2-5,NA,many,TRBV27,CASSLVGVGETQYF,TGTGCCAGCAGTTTAGTCGGCGTAGGAGAGACCCAGTACTTC
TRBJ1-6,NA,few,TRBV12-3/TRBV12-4,CASTLGRGLGSPLHF,TGTGCCAGCACTCTGGGTAGAGGGCTGGGTTCACCCCTCCACTTT
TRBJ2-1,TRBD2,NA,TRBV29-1,CSVGSPTGGVYNEQFF,TGCAGCGTTGGGAGCCCGACGGGGGGAGTTTACAATGAGCAGTTCTTC
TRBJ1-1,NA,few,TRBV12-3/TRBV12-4,CASSLAGIVGAFF,TGTGCCAGCAGTTTGGCAGGGATAGTGGGAGCTTTCTTT
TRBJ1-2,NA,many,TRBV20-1,CSARDRHYGYTF,TGCAGTGCTAGAGATCGGCACTATGGCTACACCTTC
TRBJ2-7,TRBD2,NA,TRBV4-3,CASSQLSGRYEQYF,TGCGCCAGCAGCCAGTTGAGCGGGAGATACGAGCAGTACTTC
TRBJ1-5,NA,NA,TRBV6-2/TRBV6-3,CASSWRRVSNQPQHF,TGTGCCAGCAGTTGGAGGAGGGTAAGCAATCAGCCCCAGCATTTT
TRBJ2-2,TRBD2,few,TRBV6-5,CASSYNDLAANTGELFF,TGTGCCAGCAGTTACAACGATCTAGCGGCGAACACCGGGGAGCTGTTTTTT
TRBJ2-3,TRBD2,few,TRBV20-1,CSASLAGVNTQYF,TGCAGTGCTAGCCTAGCGGGAGTGAATACGCAGTATTTT
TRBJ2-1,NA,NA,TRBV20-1,CSARGPFYNEQFF,TGCAGTGCTAGAGGACCGTTTTACAATGAGCAGTTCTTC
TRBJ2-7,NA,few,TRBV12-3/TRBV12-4,CASSSWGIEQYF,TGTGCCAGCAGTTCTTGGGGTATCGAGCAGTACTTC
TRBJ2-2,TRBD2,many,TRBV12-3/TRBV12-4,CASSPGLAGVSGELFF,TGTGCCAGCAGCCCCGGACTAGCGGGAGTATCTGGGGAGCTGTTTTTT
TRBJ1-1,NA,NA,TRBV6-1,CASRPLQGSLNTEAFF,TGTGCCAGCAGGCCATTACAGGGAAGCTTGAACACTGAAGCTTTCTTT
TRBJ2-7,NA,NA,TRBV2,CASRTRTQGPYEQYF,TGTGCCAGCAGAACTCGGACGCAGGGCCCCTACGAGCAGTACTTC
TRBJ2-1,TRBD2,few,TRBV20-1,CSASGQREDYEQFF,TGCAGTGCTAGCGGCCAGCGGGAGGACTATGAGCAGTTCTTC
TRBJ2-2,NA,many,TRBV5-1,CASSLADTGELFF,TGCGCCAGCAGCTTGGCCGACACCGGGGAGCTGTTTTTT
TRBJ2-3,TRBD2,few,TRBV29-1,CSVHPRPTSGRPGRDTDTQYF,TGCAGCGTCCACCCCCGACCAACTAGCGGGAGGCCGGGACGGGACACAGATACGCAGTATTTT
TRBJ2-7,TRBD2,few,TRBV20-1,CSARSRAGTYEQYF,TGCAGTGCCCGTTCAAGAGCGGGAACCTACGAGCAGTACTTC
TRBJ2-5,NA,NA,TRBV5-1,CASSEGFSQYF,TGCGCCAGCAGCGAGGGGTTCTCCCAGTACTTC
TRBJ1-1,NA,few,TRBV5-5,CASSLEGTRGTEAFF,TGTGCCAGCAGCTTGGAGGGCACGCGGGGAACTGAAGCTTTCTTT
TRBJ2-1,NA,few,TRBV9,CASGPYRVDEQFF,TGTGCCAGCGGACCTTACAGGGTTGATGAGCAGTTCTTC
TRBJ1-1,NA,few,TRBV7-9,CASSLDLGLGTEAFF,TGTGCCAGCAGCTTAGATCTGGGATTGGGCACTGAAGCTTTCTTT
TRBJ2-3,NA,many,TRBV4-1,CASSQARRVHTDTQYF,TGCGCCAGCAGCCAAGCTCGTCGGGTCCACACAGATACGCAGTATTTT
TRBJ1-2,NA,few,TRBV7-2,CASSLGLEGYTF,TGTGCCAGCAGTCTAGGTTTGGAGGGCTACACCTTC
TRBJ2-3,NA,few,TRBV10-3,CAISESSREATTDTQYF,TGTGCCATCAGTGAGTCGTCCAGGGAAGCAACCACAGATACGCAGTATTTT
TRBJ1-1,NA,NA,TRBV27,CASTAGREAFF,TGTGCCAGCACTGCGGGCAGAGAAGCTTTCTTT
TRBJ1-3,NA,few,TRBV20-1,CSARGAGDTIYF,TGCAGTGCTAGGGGGGCGGGGGACACCATATATTTT
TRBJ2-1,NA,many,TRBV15,CATSRLSEQFF,TGTGCCACCAGCAGGCTAAGTGAGCAGTTCTTC
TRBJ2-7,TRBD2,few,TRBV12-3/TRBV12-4,CASRARGGAYEQYF,TGTGCCAGCAGAGCGCGTGGGGGGGCCTACGAGCAGTACTTC
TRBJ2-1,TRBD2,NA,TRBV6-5,CASSYLAGGNYNEQFF,TGTGCCAGCAGTTACCTAGCGGGAGGGAACTACAATGAGCAGTTCTTC
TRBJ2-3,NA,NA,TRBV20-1,CSASRASTDTQYF,TGCAGTGCTAGCCGGGCCTCCACAGATACGCAGTATTTT
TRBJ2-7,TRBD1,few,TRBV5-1,CASSRDSPSYEQYF,TGCGCCAGCAGCCGGGACAGCCCGTCCTACGAGCAGTACTTC
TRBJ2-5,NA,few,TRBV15,CATSRDSGSETQYF,TGTGCCACCAGCAGAGATTCGGGGTCAGAGACCCAGTACTTC
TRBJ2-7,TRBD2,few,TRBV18,CASSGIGTTSYEQYF,TGTGCCAGCTCAGGAATCGGGACTACTTCCTACGAGCAGTACTTC
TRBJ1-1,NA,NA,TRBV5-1,CASSFLANTEAFF,TGCGCCAGCAGCTTTTTGGCGAACACTGAAGCTTTCTTT
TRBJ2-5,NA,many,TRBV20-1,CSARHETQYF,TGCAGTGCTAGACACGAGACCCAGTACTTC
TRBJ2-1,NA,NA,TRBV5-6,CASSFGISSSNEQFF,TGTGCCAGCAGCTTTGGCATATCAAGTAGCAATGAGCAGTTCTTC
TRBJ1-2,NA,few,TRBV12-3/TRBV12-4,CASSFRQANNYGYTF,TGTGCCAGCAGTTTTAGGCAGGCGAATAACTATGGCTACACCTTC
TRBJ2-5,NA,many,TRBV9,CASSAPGETQYF,TGTGCCAGCAGCGCCCCCGGGGAGACCCAGTACTTC
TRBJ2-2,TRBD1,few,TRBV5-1,CASSLAGQGIPGELFF,TGCGCCAGCAGCTTGGCGGGACAGGGGATTCCCGGGGAGCTGTTTTTT
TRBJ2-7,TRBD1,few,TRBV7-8,CASSFDRGFVEQYF,TGTGCCAGCAGCTTCGACAGGGGATTCGTCGAGCAGTACTTC
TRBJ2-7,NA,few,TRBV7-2,CASSLAGGTTYEQYF,TGTGCCAGCAGCTTAGCAGGTGGCACTACCTACGAGCAGTACTTC
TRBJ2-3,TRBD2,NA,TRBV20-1,CSATEPTSGITDTQYF,TGCAGTGCTACGGAACCGACTAGCGGGATCACAGATACGCAGTATTTT